This T cell receptor beta chain was recovered during a study of blood T cells in healthy people across ages. About the research overall: T cells yielded about one barcoded beta molecule per two cells through template switching.

V lost 0 bases and J lost 5, with 10 bases in between. The germline V gene has CDR1 MNHEY and CDR2 SVGEGT. The CDR3 is 14 residues long. The donors, aged roughly 6 to 90, were healthy Caucasians from Russia. Staff drew ten milliliters of peripheral blood from each donor. Alongside a J-beta primer mix, a sample-barcoded 5' primer served in a second PCR lasting roughly 6 to 11 cycles. TCRdb reprocessed the 5' RACE reads via MiXCR and lists one record per CDR3 protein. The sample holds about 1.4 million distinct CDR3 sequences; around 59% are singletons and the top ten take more than 6%. This clonotype was observed once.

The genes are TRBV6-2 or TRBV6-3 and TRBJ2-5; D gene uncertain. This TCR was recovered from a man aged 18-30 years in good health. Sequenced: blood. CDR3 region: CASSYSTVFETQYF. The CDR3 nucleotides read TGTGCCAGCAGTTACTCCACAGTATTTGAGACCCAGTACTTC.